Below are 10 T cell receptor beta chains sequenced from a single sample in a study of blood T cell repertoires in COVID-19. Repertoires were generated with immunoSEQ multiplex PCR, while TCRdb's copy carries only in-frame clones and drops some. The sample has tens of thousands of clones; approximately 81% are singletons. The sample was PBMCs or T cells enriched from blood (not recorded which). The receptors originated from a woman aged 40 to 50 with acute COVID-19.

This rearrangement joins TRBV1 to TRBJ1-5; the D call of TRBD1 is as the table states it, not checked on the DNA. TRBV1 is a documented pseudogene. The CDR3 runs to 16 residues. The CDR3 DNA reads TGCACCAGCAGCCAGACAGGGAAAAGGGCTGGTGGGCCCCAGCATTTT. Translation gives CTSSQTGKRAGGPQHF.

The rearrangement uses TRBV3-1 (or the pseudogene TRBV3-2) and TRBJ1-1; tentatively, D is TRBD1 (6 bases). CDR1 and CDR2 from the germline V gene are LGHDT and YNNKEL (reference sequence). V lost 7 bases and J lost 5, with 14 bases in between. This CDR3 is built from 13 residues. CDR3 coding DNA: TGTGCCAGCACCACAGGGACGGGAACTGAAGCTTTCTTT. Its translation is CASTTGTGTEAFF.

This clone was seen a handful of times. The chain employs TRBV29-1 and TRBJ2-5; 11 bases match TRBD2. The CDR3 length is 13 residues. V dropped 3 bases and J dropped 5; count of bases not matched to a gene: 2. The germline V gene encodes CDR1 SQVTM and CDR2 ANQGSEA. CDR3 loop: CSVEASGGETQYF. For the CDR3, the DNA is TGCAGCGTTGAGGCTAGCGGGGGGGAGACCCAGTACTTC. Complete variable domain (other parts from reference TRBV29-1 and TRBJ2-5): SAVISQKPSRDICQRGTSLTIQCQVDSQVTMMFWYRQQPGQSLTLIATANQGSEATYESGFVIDKFPISRPNLTFSTLTVSNMSPEDSSIYLCSVEASGGETQYFGPGTRLLVL.

CDR3 sequence (DNA): TGTGCCAGCAGCCAAAGCATATGGAACACTGAAGCTTTCTTT. Translating gives CASSQSIWNTEAFF. The gene calls are TRBV14 and TRBJ1-1; no firm D call. V gave up 2 bases and J gave up 1 base, with 8 bases separating them. The germline CDR1 and CDR2 sequences are SGHDN and FVKESK. There are 14 residues in the CDR3.

The V gene is TRBV9, the J gene TRBJ2-1, with 7 nucleotides matching TRBD2. Per the germline V gene, CDR1 is SGDLS and CDR2 is YYNGEE. V lost 4 bases, J lost 0 bases, and 4 bases stayed unmatched. There are 15 residues in the CDR3. CDR3 in amino acids: CASSPREGSYNEQFF. As DNA, the CDR3 is TGTGCCAGCAGCCCCAGGGAGGGCTCCTACAATGAGCAGTTCTTC.

This clone was detected a few times. The chain couples TRBV6-4 to TRBJ2-1, with TRBD2 identical over 9 bases. Germline values: CDR1 MRHNA, CDR2 SNTAGT. This CDR3 spans 15 amino acids. J lost 7 bases, V lost 3 bases, and 7 bases had no gene match. In DNA form, the CDR3 reads TGTGCCAGCAGTGAGGCGGGAGGGCTCTTTAATGAGCAGTTCTTC. Amino acids: CASSEAGGLFNEQFF.

The chain recombines TRBV11-1 with TRBJ2-7; no definite D call. Trimming cost V 6 bases and J 6 bases, with 12 bases left between them. The V gene's germline CDR1 is SGHAT and CDR2 FQDESV (reference sequence). This CDR3 has 12 residues. The CDR3, as DNA: TGTGCCAGCAGGCAGGTGGCCTGCGAGCAGTACTTC. Translated, it gives CASRQVACEQYF.

The chain is built from TRBV9 and TRBJ2-7; TRBD2 matches 13 bases. The V gene's germline CDR1 is SGDLS and CDR2 YYNGEE. The length of the CDR3 is 18 residues. The J segment lost 5 bases and the V segment lost 0 bases, leaving 11 bases of the junction unmatched. In DNA, the CDR3 is TGTGCCAGCAGCGTAGGTGGACTAGCGGGAGCAGGGTCCGACGAGCAGTACTTC. Translated, it gives CASSVGGLAGAGSDEQYF.

The chain joins TRBV20-1 to TRBJ2-5, with D tentatively TRBD2 (6 bases). Trimming stripped 3 bases from V and 2 bases from J, with 10 bases between. The CDR3 loop spans 13 amino acids. The germline V gene has CDR1 DFQATT and CDR2 SNEGSKA (reference sequence). CDR3 in DNA: TGCAGTGCTAGTCGGGGACTGCAAGAGACCCAGTACTTC. Encoded protein: CSASRGLQETQYF.

The genes are TRBV29-1 and TRBJ1-1, with D perhaps TRBD1 (6 bases). Germline V CDR1 and CDR2: SQVTM, ANQGSEA. The CDR3 has 12 amino acids. CDR3 DNA sequence: TGCAGAGATGACAGGTTGGACACTGAAGCTTTCTTT. Protein product: CRDDRLDTEAFF.